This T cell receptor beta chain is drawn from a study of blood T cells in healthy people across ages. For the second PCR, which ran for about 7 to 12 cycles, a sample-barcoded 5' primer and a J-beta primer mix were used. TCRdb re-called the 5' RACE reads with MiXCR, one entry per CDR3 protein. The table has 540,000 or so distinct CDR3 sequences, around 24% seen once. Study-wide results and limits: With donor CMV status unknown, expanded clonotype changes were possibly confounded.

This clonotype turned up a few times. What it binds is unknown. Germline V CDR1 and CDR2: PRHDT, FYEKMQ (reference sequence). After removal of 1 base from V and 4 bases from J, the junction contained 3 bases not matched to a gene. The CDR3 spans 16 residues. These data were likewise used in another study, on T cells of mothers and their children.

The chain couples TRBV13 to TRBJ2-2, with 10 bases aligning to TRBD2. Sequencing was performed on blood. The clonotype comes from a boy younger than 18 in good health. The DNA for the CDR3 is TGTGCCAGCAGCTTAGCTAGCGGGAGACTCACCGGGGAGCTGTTTTTT. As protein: CASSLASGRLTGELFF.